These 18 T cell receptor beta chains were sequenced from one sample in a study of response to subunit inactivated influenza vaccine. One entry per CDR3 protein, called by TCRdb with MiXCR from the RT-PCR reads. The repertoire holds some 500,000 distinct CDR3 sequences, with more than 15% as singletons. The starting material was CD4+ T cells sorted from PBMCs, obtained 23 months after vaccination. These receptors all come from a man between 50 and 69 years old who received an inactivated influenza vaccine.

This clonotype has only a few counts. The V gene is TRBV7-3, the J gene TRBJ2-1; 9 bases agree with TRBD1. CDR3 size: 14 residues. The germline gives CDR1 SGHTA, CDR2 FQGTGA. Unmatched junction bases numbered 8, after V lost 6 bases and J lost 8 bases. In DNA form, the CDR3 reads TGTGCCAGCAGTCCGGGACAGGGCTTGCATGAGCAGTTCTTC. Its protein is CASSPGQGLHEQFF.

CDR3 region: CASSSGTVFYGYTF. The CDR3 coding sequence is TGTGCCAGCTCAAGCGGGACAGTATTCTATGGCTACACCTTC. The chain uses TRBV18 and TRBJ1-2; 7 bases agree with TRBD1. This CDR3 region has 14 residues. The ends lost 5 bases at V and 4 bases at J; junction bases unmatched: 7. The germline gives CDR1 KGHSH, CDR2 LQKENI. Full variable domain (missing parts from reference TRBV18 and TRBJ1-2): NAGVMQNPRHLVRRRGQEARLRCSPMKGHSHVYWYRQLPEEGLKFMVYLQKENIIDESGMPKERFSAEFPKEGPSILRIQQVVRGDSAAYFCASSSGTVFYGYTFGSGTRLTVV.

The chain combines TRBV6-5 with TRBJ2-5; a weak D match, TRBD1 (5 bases). This CDR3 has 18 amino acids. In germline, CDR1 is MNHEY, CDR2 SVGAGI. V lost 0 bases and J 5 bases, leaving 22 bases between the germline ends. CDR3 sequence (DNA): TGTGCCAGCAGTTACTCTAGCCAAGGCGGCAGGGTCGGGGAGACCCAGTACTTC. Protein: CASSYSSQGGRVGETQYF.

The chain joins TRBV5-6 to TRBJ1-1, with D unresolved. The CDR3 runs to 14 residues. With 3 bases removed from V and 5 bases from J, the gap between germline ends came to 14 bases. The germline gives CDR1 SGHDT, CDR2 YYEEEE. DNA for the CDR3: TGTGCCAGCAGCTCCGTAAAGGGTCGAACTGAAGCTTTCTTT. This encodes CASSSVKGRTEAFF.

The chain has TRBV5-1 and TRBJ2-3, with 9 bases lining up with TRBD2. The CDR3 loop spans 18 amino acids. The germline V gene encodes CDR1 SGHRS and CDR2 YFSETQ. Trimming removed 1 base from V and 6 bases from J; junction bases left unmatched: 15. CDR3 sequence: CASSLWNSGGVTTDTQYF. In nucleotides, the CDR3 is TGCGCCAGCAGCTTGTGGAATAGCGGGGGCGTAACCACGGATACGCAGTATTTT.

Only a few counts were recorded for this clonotype. The rearrangement uses TRBV10-3 and TRBJ2-1, with 8 bases lining up with TRBD2. Trimming cost V 9 bases and J 2 bases; bases outside gene matches: 3. Germline values: CDR1 ENHRY, CDR2 SYGVKD. The CDR3 covers 13 residues. CDR3 residues: CAMSGGTYNEQFF. The CDR3 DNA reads as TGTGCCATGAGCGGGGGAACCTACAATGAGCAGTTCTTC.

This clonotype has ten or more counts. The chain recombines TRBV5-1 with TRBJ2-3; D is ambiguous. V was trimmed by 3 bases and J by 1 base, leaving 12 bases between them. The germline V gene encodes CDR1 SGHRS and CDR2 YFSETQ. This CDR3 is built from 15 residues. The CDR3 DNA sequence: TGCGCCAGCAGCTGGGTTGGCAGTCGCACAGATACGCAGTATTTT. It translates to CASSWVGSRTDTQYF.

The rearrangement links TRBV4-2 to TRBJ2-2; D is ambiguous. Germline V CDR1 and CDR2: LGHNA, YNFKEQ. Between the trimmed V and J ends, which lost 4 bases and 1 base, there was a span of 10 bases. CDR3 length: 15 amino acids. The CDR3 sequence: CASSRMDGNTGELFF. For the CDR3, the DNA is TGTGCCAGCAGCCGAATGGACGGGAACACCGGGGAGCTGTTTTTT.

This clonotype was observed a few times. V is TRBV6-1 and J is TRBJ1-4; possible D gene TRBD1, 5 bases. Germline V lookup: CDR1 MNHNS, CDR2 SASEGT. Trimming removed 5 bases from V and 8 bases from J, with 21 bases in between. This CDR3 region has 16 residues. The CDR3 loop reads CASSRGVAGRSEKLFF. DNA for the CDR3: TGTGCCAGCAGTCGCGGGGTTGCGGGGCGAAGCGAAAAACTGTTTTTT.

This clonotype has more than one count but fewer than ten. The chain is built from TRBV3-1 and TRBJ1-5; the D is unclear. CDR1 and CDR2 (germline): LGHDT, YNNKEL (reference sequence). V shed 3 bases and J shed 5 bases, with 8 bases lying between them. The CDR3 runs to 13 residues. The CDR3 DNA follows: TGTGCCAGCAGCCAGATGAAGGATCAGCCCCAGCATTTT. This encodes CASSQMKDQPQHF.

The rearrangement uses TRBV12-3 or TRBV12-4 and TRBJ2-1; D is possibly TRBD1 (5 bases). The length of the CDR3 is 15 residues. V gave up 3 bases and J gave up 4 bases, with 13 bases separating them. The chain's CDR3 is CASSFAGQGYNEQFF. The CDR3 DNA reads as TGTGCCAGCAGTTTTGCCGGCCAGGGTTACAATGAGCAGTTCTTC.

This clonotype was seen a handful of times. The chain recombines TRBV9 with TRBJ1-4; 10 bases agree with TRBD1. The CDR3 has 16 residues. Germline V gene data show CDR1 as SGDLS and CDR2 as YYNGEE. The V gene end was trimmed by 3 bases and the J gene end by 2 bases; junction bases not matched to a gene: 4. This CDR3 reads CASSERGQGTNEKLFF. The CDR3 region has the DNA TGTGCCAGCAGCGAGAGGGGACAGGGGACTAATGAAAAACTGTTTTTT. The entire variable domain, with the rest obtained from reference TRBV9 and TRBJ1-4, is as follows: DSGVTQTPKHLITATGQRVTLRCSPRSGDLSVYWYQQSLDQGLQFLIQYYNGEERAKGNILERFSAQQFPDLHSELNLSSLELGDSALYFCASSERGQGTNEKLFFGSGTQLSVL.

This clonotype appeared a few times. The chain links TRBV15 to TRBJ1-3; a possible D gene is TRBD1 (5 bases). The V end lost 7 bases, the J end lost 1 base, and 11 bases lay between the germline ends. Germline loops: CDR1 LNHNV, CDR2 YYDKDF (reference sequence). The CDR3 loop spans 14 amino acids. The CDR3 nucleotides read TGTGCCACCAAAAGTGGGGGTTCTGGAAACACCATATATTTT. Residues: CATKSGGSGNTIYF.

This chain connects TRBV19 to TRBJ2-3; TRBD1 matches 10 bases. The CDR3 has 15 amino acids. The ends lost 4 bases at V and 3 bases at J; junction bases unmatched: 4. The germline gives CDR1 LNHDA, CDR2 SQIVND (reference sequence). CDR3 region: CASSSRDRGTDTQYF. Written as DNA, the CDR3 is TGTGCCAGTAGTAGTCGGGACAGGGGTACAGATACGCAGTATTTT. The variable domain in full, completed from reference TRBV19 and TRBJ2-3, reads DGGITQSPKYLFRKEGQNVTLSCEQNLNHDAMYWYRQDPGQGLRLIYYSQIVNDFQKGDIAEGYSVSREKKESFPLTVTSAQKNPTAFYLCASSSRDRGTDTQYFGPGTRLTVL.

This clonotype was counted a few times. The J gene is TRBJ2-7, the V gene TRBV7-2, with 9 nucleotides matching TRBD1. CDR3 size: 15 residues. V was clipped by 5 bases and J by 3 bases; unmatched bases: 8. Germline V gene lookup returns CDR1 SGHTA and CDR2 FQGNSA. CDR3: CASSPAGQGIYEQYF. CDR3 bases: TGTGCCAGCAGCCCAGCGGGACAGGGAATCTACGAGCAGTACTTC.

CDR3 in amino acids: CSARDRLAPMGEQYF. The CDR3 DNA reads TGCAGTGCTAGAGATCGCCTAGCGCCGATGGGGGAGCAGTACTTC. The chain has TRBV20-1 and TRBJ2-7; perhaps TRBD2 as D (6 bases). Trimming removed 0 bases at V and 7 bases at J, with 19 bases between. The CDR3 is 15 amino acids. Looked up from germline, CDR1 is DFQATT and CDR2 is SNEGSKA (reference sequence).

The chain carries TRBV2 and TRBJ2-5; D ambiguous. This CDR3 is built from 13 residues. Germline CDR1 reads SNHLY; CDR2 reads FYNNEI. The V gene lost 8 bases and the J gene lost 1 base, with 11 bases spanning the gap. The CDR3 sequence is CASRQDLQETQYF. CDR3 bases: TGTGCCAGCCGTCAGGACCTCCAAGAGACCCAGTACTTC.

This clonotype was detected a few times. The chain employs TRBV3-1 and TRBJ1-1; 9 bases line up with TRBD1. This CDR3 comprises 15 residues. Per the germline V gene, CDR1 is LGHDT and CDR2 is YNNKEL (reference sequence). V was clipped by 4 bases and J by 0 bases; unmatched bases: 3. The CDR3 spells CASSPTGGMNTEAFF. The CDR3, as DNA: TGTGCCAGCAGCCCAACAGGGGGCATGAACACTGAAGCTTTCTTT.